This T cell receptor beta chain appears in the sequencing data of a study of chemoradiotherapy in HPV16-positive cancers (dated by TCRdb to between 2021 and 2022). Looking at the study overall: Using functional T-cell assays on cells from a couple of HPV16-positive patients, the researchers defined candidate HPV-specific T-cell clones and common TCR motifs. The study asked whether T-cell immunity to the HPV oncoproteins E6 and E7 changes during chemoradiotherapy and whether this immunity affects survival. The candidate HPV-specific TCRs and motifs were subsequently tracked in TCR repertoires obtained from fewer than 95 patients with HPV-related cancers.

What the authors observed across the whole study: Expansion of candidate HPV-specific clones and E7-related TCR motifs was observed in the tumor microenvironment during treatment, whereas no such expansion was observed for non-HPV-specific T cells. The functional definition of HPV-specific T cells was derived from only a couple of HPV16-positive patients, and the survival association was reported for HPV16-positive patients. Among HPV16-positive patients, expansion of HPV-responsive T cells during chemoradiotherapy was associated with better recurrence-free survival.

The germline V gene gives CDR1 as MNHGY and CDR2 as SVAAGI. Its CDR3 holds 13 amino acids, cysteine through phenylalanine. Only the CDR3 part of the read is kept: 39 bases, read in frame from the first base. The trim is 6 bases for V and 3 bases for J, with a gap of 11 bases between the germline ends. About this clone itself: Its cognate antigen has yet to be identified. The sample holds no much larger clone one base away, and base qualities are not on file.

Libraries were prepared through the immunoSEQ multiplex PCR assay. In TCRdb, the immuneACCESS table is reduced to in-frame sequences with V and J assigned. These tables do not hold every clone; where another copy was compared, an unresolved V gene accounts for under half, and the others remain unexplained. For this sample there are more than 12,000 clones; around 88% appear just once. Approximately 3.5% of the sample rests with the top ten. Repertoires were sampled repeatedly over the course of chemoradiotherapy, so clonal expansion could be followed in the tumor microenvironment. This TCR came from a human donor with HPV-associated anogenital cancer. The material was blood, obtained from a patient who underwent chemoradiotherapy. This chain is built from TRBV6-9 and TRBJ1-1, with TRBD1 as a weak D call on 5 bases. The CDR3 in this case is CASSFLGHTEAFF. The base sequence is TGTGCCAGCAGCTTTTTGGGGCACACTGAAGCTTTCTTT.